These T cell receptor beta chains were read from a single sample in a study of T cells in Graves' hyperthyroidism and ophthalmopathy. TCRdb redid the calling of the multiplex PCR reads with MiXCR, one entry per CDR3 protein. The table lists about 350,000 distinct CDR3 sequences, around 13% of them singletons, with 34% in the top ten. The sequencing input was blood. The receptors stem from a woman in her thirties or forties with Graves' ophthalmopathy. Each CDR3 is given with its conserved first and last residue. A D gene is named only where the DNA matches it firmly.

d_gene	v_gene	CDR3aa
NA	TRBV2	CASLRQNQETQYF
TRBD2	TRBV2	CASSDRGTSGIRRQFF
NA	TRBV10-3	CAISWRNEQFF
TRBD1	TRBV14	CASSQSTGSVQRGNEQFF
NA	TRBV2	CASNEGGGSDTQYF
NA	TRBV20-1	CSAHLRGPGYTF
NA	TRBV6-1	CASSDRSKVYEQYF
TRBD1	TRBV20-1	CSAATPTGQGARGYTF
TRBD1	TRBV29-1	CSVEDLDRGSAAQYF
TRBD1	TRBV20-1	CSAKTGGWYQPQHF
NA	TRBV19	CASSAWVDASSYNEQFF
NA	TRBV6-1	CASRGTYSYEQYF
TRBD2	TRBV9	CASSPLAAFSYNEQFF
NA	TRBV11-3	CASSLEGRGGNYGYTF
NA	TRBV18	CASSPSEGGETQYF
TRBD2	TRBV19	CASRTSGEETQYF
TRBD2	TRBV28	CASSLWLTSGDNEQFF
NA	TRBV3-1	CASSLRENTEVFF
TRBD2	TRBV20-1	CSAEGNSGHPYEQYF
NA	TRBV27	CASSWGGPQETQYF
TRBD1	TRBV9	CASSVVGQGGYEQFF
TRBD2	TRBV9	CASSLGLAGGRNEQFF
TRBD1	TRBV28	CASAAQGWDSPLHF
TRBD2	TRBV7-8	CASSPATSVKGEQFF
NA	TRBV6-2/TRBV6-3	CASRQSGLYGYTF
NA	TRBV10-3	CAISPTEYGYTF
NA	TRBV7-9	CASSSGVSSYEQYF
TRBD1	TRBV7-9	CASSLAQGQGDKDTQYF
TRBD2	TRBV20-1	CSARPGNLAGYNEQFF